This T cell receptor (beta chain) comes out of a study of vaccination and CD4 T cells after COVID-19. General study points: Spike mono-reactivity held for 304 of 307 vaccine-specific clones in convalescent patients.

An Oncomine TCR Beta short-read assay was used to sequence the DNA from cultured CD4+ T cells. Investigators isolated genomic DNA from cultured CD4+ T cells. MiXCR, run by TCRdb on the PCR reads, gives a single entry per CDR3 protein. The repertoire includes 4,600 or so distinct CDR3 sequences, under 35% of them detected once, and under 35% sits in the top ten. In regard to this clonotype: Antigen specificity is unknown.

Treatment of the sample: roughly nine-day PBMC culture with coronavirus spike peptide pools or control peptides (ViraFEST assay). Negative selection was the method that isolated CD4+ T cells after 10 days of culture. Germline V gives CDR1 MGHDK, CDR2 SYGVNS. The CDR3 is 14 residues long. V lost 4 bases and J lost 5, with 13 bases in between. This TCR derives from a human donor who had recovered from COVID-19. V gene TRBV25-1 combines with J gene TRBJ2-3, with D perhaps being TRBD1 or TRBD2 (6 bases each). Sequencing used CD4+ T cells from blood, cultured in vitro. The CDR3 DNA is TGTGCCAGCAGTGGGAGCGGAGGGGGAGATACGCAGTATTTT. Translation: CASSGSGGGDTQYF.